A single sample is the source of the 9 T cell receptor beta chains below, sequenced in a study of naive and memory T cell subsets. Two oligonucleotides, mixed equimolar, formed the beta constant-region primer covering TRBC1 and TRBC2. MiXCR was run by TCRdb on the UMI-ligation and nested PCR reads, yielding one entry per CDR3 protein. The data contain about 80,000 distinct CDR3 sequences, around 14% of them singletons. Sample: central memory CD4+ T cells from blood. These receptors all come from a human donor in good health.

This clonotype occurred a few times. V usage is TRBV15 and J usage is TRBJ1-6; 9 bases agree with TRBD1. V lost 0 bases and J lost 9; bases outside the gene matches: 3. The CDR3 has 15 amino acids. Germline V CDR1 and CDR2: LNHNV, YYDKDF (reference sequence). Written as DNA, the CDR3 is TGTGCCACCAGCAGAGACCGGGACAGGGTTTCACCCCTCCACTTT. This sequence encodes CATSRDRDRVSPLHF.

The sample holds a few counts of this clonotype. The CDR3 spells CASSPSGPNEQYF. The CDR3 nucleotides read TGTGCCAGCAGCCCCAGTGGTCCTAACGAGCAGTACTTC. This chain links TRBV12-3 or TRBV12-4 with TRBJ2-7; D not certain. Between the trimmed V and J ends, which lost 6 bases and 5 bases, there was a span of 14 bases. This CDR3 is built from 13 residues.

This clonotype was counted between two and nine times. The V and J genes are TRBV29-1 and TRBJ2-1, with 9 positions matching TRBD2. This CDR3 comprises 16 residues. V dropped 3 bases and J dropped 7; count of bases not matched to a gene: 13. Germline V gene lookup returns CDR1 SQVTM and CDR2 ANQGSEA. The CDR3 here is CSVDPHGSGRRNEQFF. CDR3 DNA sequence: TGCAGCGTTGACCCCCATGGTAGCGGGAGAAGGAATGAGCAGTTCTTC.

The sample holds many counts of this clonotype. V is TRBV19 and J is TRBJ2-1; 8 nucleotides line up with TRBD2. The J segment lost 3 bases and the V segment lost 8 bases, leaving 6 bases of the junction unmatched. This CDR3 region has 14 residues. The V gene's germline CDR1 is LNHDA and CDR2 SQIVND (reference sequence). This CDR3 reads CASGPGLDYNEQFF. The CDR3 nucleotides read TGTGCCAGTGGACCGGGACTAGACTACAATGAGCAGTTCTTC.

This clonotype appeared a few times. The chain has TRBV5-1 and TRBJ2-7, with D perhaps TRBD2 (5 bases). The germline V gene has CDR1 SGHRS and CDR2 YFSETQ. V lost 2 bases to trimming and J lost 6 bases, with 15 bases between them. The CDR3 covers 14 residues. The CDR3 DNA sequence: TGCGCCAGCAGCTTAGGTACGGGGAAAGGCGAGCAGTACTTC. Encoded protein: CASSLGTGKGEQYF.

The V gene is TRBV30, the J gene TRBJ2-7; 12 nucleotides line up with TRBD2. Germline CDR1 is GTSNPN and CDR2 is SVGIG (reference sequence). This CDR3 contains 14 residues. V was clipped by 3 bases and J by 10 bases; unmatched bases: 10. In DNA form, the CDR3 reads TGTGCCTGGAGGCCGACTAGCGGGAGTAATGCCCAGTACTTC. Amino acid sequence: CAWRPTSGSNAQYF.

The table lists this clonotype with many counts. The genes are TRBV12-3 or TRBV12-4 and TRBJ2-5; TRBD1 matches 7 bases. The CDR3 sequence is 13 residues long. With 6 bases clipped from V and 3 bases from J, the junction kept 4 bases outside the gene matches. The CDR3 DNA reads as TGTGCCAGCAGATACGACAGGGAAGAGACCCAGTACTTC. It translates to CASRYDREETQYF.

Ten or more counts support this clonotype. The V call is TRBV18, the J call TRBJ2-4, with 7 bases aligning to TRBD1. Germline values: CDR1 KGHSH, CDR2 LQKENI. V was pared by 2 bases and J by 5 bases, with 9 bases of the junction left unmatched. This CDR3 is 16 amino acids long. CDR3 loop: CASSPLVQGTENIQYF. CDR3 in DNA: TGTGCCAGCTCACCATTAGTGCAAGGGACAGAAAACATTCAGTACTTC.

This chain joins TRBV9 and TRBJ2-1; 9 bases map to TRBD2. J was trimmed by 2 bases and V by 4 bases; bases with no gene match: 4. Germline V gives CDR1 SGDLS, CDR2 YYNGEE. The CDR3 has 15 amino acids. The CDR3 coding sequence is TGTGCCAGCAGCCTTAGCGGGAGTGCCTACAATGAGCAGTTCTTC. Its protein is CASSLSGSAYNEQFF. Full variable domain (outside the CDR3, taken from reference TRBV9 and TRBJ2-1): DSGVTQTPKHLITATGQRVTLRCSPRSGDLSVYWYQQSLDQGLQFLIQYYNGEERAKGNILERFSAQQFPDLHSELNLSSLELGDSALYFCASSLSGSAYNEQFFGPGTRLTVL.